The sequence of this T cell receptor beta chain was determined in a study of blood T cell repertoires in COVID-19. Study in general: The United States, Italy and Spain provided the acute and convalescent COVID-19 samples.

From germline, CDR1 is SGHDN and CDR2 FVKESK. V was pared by 5 bases and J by 7 bases, with 9 bases of the junction left unmatched. There are 14 residues in the CDR3. Source study methods: Quantification of nucleated cells was approximated via reference gene primer amplification. The method was immunoSEQ multiplex PCR; TCRdb's version includes in-frame clones alone and lacks a portion of them. The DNA gave D and trimming, while V, J and clone size come from that table. The sample records about 270,000 clones, approximately 86% being singletons. This clonotype was sampled from a woman in her forties or fifties with active or convalescent COVID-19. The rearrangement uses TRBV14 and TRBJ1-1; 8 bases map to TRBD1. The sequenced material came from peripheral blood. This chain's CDR3 is CASSARGDRFEAFF. The CDR3 DNA reads as TGTGCCAGCAGCGCCCGCGGGGACAGGTTTGAAGCTTTCTTT. Filled out from reference TRBV14 and TRBJ1-1, the complete variable domain reads EAGVTQFPSHSVIEKGQTVTLRCDPISGHDNLYWYRRVMGKEIKFLLHFVKESKQDESGMPNNRFLAERTGGTYSTLKVQPAELEDSGVYFCASSARGDRFEAFFGQGTRLTVV.